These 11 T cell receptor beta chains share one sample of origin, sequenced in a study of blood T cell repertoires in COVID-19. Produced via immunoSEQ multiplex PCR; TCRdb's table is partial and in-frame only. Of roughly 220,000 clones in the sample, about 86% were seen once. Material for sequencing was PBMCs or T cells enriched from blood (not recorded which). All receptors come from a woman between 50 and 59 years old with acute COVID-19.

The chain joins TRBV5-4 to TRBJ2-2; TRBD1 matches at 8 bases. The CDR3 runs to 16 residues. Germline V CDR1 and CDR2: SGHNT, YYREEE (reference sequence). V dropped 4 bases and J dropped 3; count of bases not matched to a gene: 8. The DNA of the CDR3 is TGTGCCAGCAGCCCAACCGACAGGGGCGACACCGGGGAGCTGTTTTTT. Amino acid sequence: CASSPTDRGDTGELFF.

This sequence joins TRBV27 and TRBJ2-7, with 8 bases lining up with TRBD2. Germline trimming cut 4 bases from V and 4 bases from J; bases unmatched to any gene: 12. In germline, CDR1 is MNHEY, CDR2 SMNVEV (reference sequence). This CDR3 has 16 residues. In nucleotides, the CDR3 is TGTGCCAGCAGTTCAGCCCAACTAGCGGTACCATACGAGCAGTACTTC. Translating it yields CASSSAQLAVPYEQYF.

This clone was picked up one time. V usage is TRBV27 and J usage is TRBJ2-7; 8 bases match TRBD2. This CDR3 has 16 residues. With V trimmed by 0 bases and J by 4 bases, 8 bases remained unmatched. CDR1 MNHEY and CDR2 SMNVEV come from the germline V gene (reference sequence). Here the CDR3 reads CASSLSIGSGVYEQYF. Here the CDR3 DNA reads TGTGCCAGCAGTTTATCGATTGGTAGCGGGGTATACGAGCAGTACTTC.

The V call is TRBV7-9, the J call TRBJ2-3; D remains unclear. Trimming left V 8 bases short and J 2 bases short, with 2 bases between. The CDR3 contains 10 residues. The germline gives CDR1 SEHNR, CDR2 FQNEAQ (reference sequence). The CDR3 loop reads CASHTDTQYF. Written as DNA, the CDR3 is TGTGCCAGCCACACAGATACGCAGTATTTT.

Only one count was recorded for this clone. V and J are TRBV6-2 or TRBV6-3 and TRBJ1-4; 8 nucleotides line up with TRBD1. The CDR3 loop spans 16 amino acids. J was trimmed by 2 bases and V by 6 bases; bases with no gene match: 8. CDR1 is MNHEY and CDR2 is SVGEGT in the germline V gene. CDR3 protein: CASSQGQGLTNEKLFF. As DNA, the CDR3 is TGTGCCAGCAGCCAAGGACAGGGTCTCACTAATGAAAAACTGTTTTTT.

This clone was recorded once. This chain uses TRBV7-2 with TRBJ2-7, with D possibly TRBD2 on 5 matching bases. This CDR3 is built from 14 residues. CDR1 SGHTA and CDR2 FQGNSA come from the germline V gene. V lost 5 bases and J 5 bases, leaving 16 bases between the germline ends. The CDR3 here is CASSPGWGRDEQYF. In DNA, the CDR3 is TGTGCCAGCAGCCCGGGGTGGGGTAGGGACGAGCAGTACTTC.

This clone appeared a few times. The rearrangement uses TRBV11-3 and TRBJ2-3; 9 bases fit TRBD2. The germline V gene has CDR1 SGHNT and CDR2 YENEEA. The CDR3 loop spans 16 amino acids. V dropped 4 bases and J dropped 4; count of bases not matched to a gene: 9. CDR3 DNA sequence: TGTGCCAGCAGCTATGCGGGAGGGACCTTCCCAGATACGCAGTATTTT. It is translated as CASSYAGGTFPDTQYF.

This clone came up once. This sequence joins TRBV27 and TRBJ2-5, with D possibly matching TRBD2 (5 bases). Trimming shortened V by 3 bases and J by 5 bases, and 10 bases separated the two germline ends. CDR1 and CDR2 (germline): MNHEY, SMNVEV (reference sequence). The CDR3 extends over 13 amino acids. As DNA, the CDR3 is TGTGCCAGCAGTTTTGGGCGAGGGGAGACCCAGTACTTC. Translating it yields CASSFGRGETQYF.

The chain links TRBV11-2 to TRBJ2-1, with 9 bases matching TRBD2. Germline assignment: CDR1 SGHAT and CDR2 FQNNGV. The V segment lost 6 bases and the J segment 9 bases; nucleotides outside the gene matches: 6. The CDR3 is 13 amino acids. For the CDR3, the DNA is TGTGCCAGCAGGGCGGGAGGGAAGGGTGAGCAGTTCTTC. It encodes CASRAGGKGEQFF.

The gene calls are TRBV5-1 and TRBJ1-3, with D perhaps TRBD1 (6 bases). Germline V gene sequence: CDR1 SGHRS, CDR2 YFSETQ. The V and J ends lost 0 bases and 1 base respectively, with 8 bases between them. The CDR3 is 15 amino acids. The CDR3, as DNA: TGCGCCAGCAGCTTGGGAGGGGGTTCTGGAAACACCATATATTTT. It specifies CASSLGGGSGNTIYF.

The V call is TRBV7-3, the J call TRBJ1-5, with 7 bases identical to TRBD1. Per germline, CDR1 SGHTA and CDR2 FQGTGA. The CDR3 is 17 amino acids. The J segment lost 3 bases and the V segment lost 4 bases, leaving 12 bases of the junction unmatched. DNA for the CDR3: TGTGCCAGCAGCTCACGACAGGGTAGGGGCGACAATCAGCCCCAGCATTTT. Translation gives CASSSRQGRGDNQPQHF.